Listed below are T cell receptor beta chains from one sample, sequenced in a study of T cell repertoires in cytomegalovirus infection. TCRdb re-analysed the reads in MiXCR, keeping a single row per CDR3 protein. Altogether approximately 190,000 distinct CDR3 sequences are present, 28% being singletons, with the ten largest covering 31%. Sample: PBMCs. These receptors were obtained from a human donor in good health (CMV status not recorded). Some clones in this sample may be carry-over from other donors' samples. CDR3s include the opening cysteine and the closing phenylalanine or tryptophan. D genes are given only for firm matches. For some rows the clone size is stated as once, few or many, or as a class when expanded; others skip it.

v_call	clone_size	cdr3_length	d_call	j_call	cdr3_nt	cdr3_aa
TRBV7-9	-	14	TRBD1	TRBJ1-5	TGTGCCAGCAGCCCTGACAGGGGGGATCAGCCCCAGCATTTT	CASSPDRGDQPQHF
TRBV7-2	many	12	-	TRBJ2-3	TGTGCCAGCAGCCCAATAACAGATACGCAGTATTTT	CASSPITDTQYF
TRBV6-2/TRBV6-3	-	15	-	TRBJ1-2	TGTGCCAGCCAGTGGTCTGGACGTTTGAACTATGGCTACACCTTC	CASQWSGRLNYGYTF
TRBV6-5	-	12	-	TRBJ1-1	TGTGCCAGCCGGGAGGGGAAGACTGAAGCTTTCTTT	CASREGKTEAFF
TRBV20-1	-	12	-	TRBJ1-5	TGCAGTGCTTTAAGACGCGATCAGCCCCAGCATTTT	CSALRRDQPQHF
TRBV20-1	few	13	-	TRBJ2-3	TGCAGTGCTAGAGGGTCCGTCGTGGATACGCAGTATTTT	CSARGSVVDTQYF
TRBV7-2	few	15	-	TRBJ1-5	TGTGCCAGCAGCCCTAGGACGGGGAAACTGGAGCCCCAGCATTTT	CASSPRTGKLEPQHF
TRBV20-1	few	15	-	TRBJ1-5	TGCAGTGCTAGTACGGCGGGGTATGACAATCAGCCCCAGCATTTT	CSASTAGYDNQPQHF
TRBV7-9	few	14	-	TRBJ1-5	TGTGCCAGCAGCTTCGGGAGTAGCAATCAGCCCCAGCATTTT	CASSFGSSNQPQHF
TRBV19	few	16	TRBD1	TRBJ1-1	TGTGCCAGTAGCCATCGGACAGGGCAAGAGAACACTGAAGCTTTCTTT	CASSHRTGQENTEAFF
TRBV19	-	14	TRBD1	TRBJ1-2	TGTGCCAGCACGCGGTGGGACAGGGGATATGGCTACACCTTC	CASTRWDRGYGYTF
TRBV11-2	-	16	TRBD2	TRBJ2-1	TGTGCCAGCAGCCCTTTTAGCGGGGGGGAGGTCAATGAGCAGTTCTTC	CASSPFSGGEVNEQFF
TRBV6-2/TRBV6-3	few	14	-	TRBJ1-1	TGTGCCAGCATCAAGGGTGGCACGTACACTGAAGCTTTCTTT	CASIKGGTYTEAFF
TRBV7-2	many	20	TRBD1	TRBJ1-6	TGTGCCAGCAGCCCCTACCCCGGGACAGGGGCGTCCTCCTATAATTCACCCCTCCACTTT	CASSPYPGTGASSYNSPLHF
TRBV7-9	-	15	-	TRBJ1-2	TGTGCCAGCAGCTTTCTCCGGATGACTAACTATGGCTACACCTTC	CASSFLRMTNYGYTF
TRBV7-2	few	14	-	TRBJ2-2	TGTGCCAGCATCCCGGCCCGTGGCACCGGGGAGCTGTTTTTT	CASIPARGTGELFF
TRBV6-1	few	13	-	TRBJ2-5	TGTGCCAGCATCGCCCCCGGTAGGGAGACCCAGTACTTC	CASIAPGRETQYF